The subject of this entry is one T cell receptor (beta chain). These data originate in a study of OX40 agonist ivuxolimab in advanced cancers. Measured with immunoSEQ multiplex PCR; TCRdb has only the in-frame clones, and not every one. The sample comprises nearly 65,000 clones, roughly nine tenths of which are singletons, and around 4% rests with the top ten. V was pared by 5 bases and J by 6 bases, with 4 bases of the junction left unmatched. CDR1 and CDR2 (germline): SNHLY, FYNNEI. The CDR3 is 12 residues long. The clonotype comes from an adult with an advanced solid tumor such as melanoma, head and neck, liver or kidney cancer. This specimen consisted of CD4+ or CD8+ T cells sorted from blood, obtained in a trial of the OX40 agonist ivuxolimab. The chain couples TRBV2 to TRBJ2-7; TRBD1 agrees at 7 bases. The CDR3 coding sequence is TGTGCCAGCAGTCCACACAGGGGCGAGCAGTACTTC. Its protein is CASSPHRGEQYF.